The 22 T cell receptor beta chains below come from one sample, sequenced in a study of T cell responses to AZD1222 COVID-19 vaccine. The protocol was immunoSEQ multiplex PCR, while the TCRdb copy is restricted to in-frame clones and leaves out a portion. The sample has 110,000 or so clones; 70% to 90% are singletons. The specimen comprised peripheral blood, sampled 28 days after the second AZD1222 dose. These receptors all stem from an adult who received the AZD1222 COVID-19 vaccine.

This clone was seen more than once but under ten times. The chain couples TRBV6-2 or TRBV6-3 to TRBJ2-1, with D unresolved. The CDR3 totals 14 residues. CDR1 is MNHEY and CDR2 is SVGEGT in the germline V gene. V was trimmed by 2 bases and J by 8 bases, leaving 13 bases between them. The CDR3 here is CASSYIGSLDEQFF. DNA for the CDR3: TGTGCCAGCAGTTACATTGGTAGTCTCGATGAGCAGTTCTTC.

CDR3: CASSPQLYGGNTEAFF. CDR3 in DNA: TGTGCCAGCTCACCCCAGCTATATGGAGGGAACACTGAAGCTTTCTTT. This sequence joins TRBV18 and TRBJ1-1; D not resolved. Trimming took 3 bases from V and 1 from J, leaving 15 bases between them. Germline V lookup: CDR1 KGHSH, CDR2 LQKENI. This CDR3 spans 16 amino acids.

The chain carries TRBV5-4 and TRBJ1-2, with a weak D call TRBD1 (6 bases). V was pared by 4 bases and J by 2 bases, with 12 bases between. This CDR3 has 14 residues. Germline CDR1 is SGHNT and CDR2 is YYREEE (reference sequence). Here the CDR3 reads CASSPKQGNYGYTF. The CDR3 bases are TGTGCCAGCAGCCCGAAACAGGGAAACTATGGCTACACCTTC.

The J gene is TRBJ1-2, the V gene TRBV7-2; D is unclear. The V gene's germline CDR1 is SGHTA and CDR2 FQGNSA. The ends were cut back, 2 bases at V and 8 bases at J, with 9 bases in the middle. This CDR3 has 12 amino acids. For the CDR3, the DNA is TGTGCCAGCAGCTTAACCGGTTACGGCTACACCTTC. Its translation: CASSLTGYGYTF.

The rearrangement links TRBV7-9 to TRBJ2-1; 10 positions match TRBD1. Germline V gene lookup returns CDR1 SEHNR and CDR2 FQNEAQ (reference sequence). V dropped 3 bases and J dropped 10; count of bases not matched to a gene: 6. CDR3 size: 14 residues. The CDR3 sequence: CASSLGQGRGEQFF. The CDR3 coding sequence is TGTGCCAGCAGCTTGGGACAGGGGCGAGGGGAGCAGTTCTTC.

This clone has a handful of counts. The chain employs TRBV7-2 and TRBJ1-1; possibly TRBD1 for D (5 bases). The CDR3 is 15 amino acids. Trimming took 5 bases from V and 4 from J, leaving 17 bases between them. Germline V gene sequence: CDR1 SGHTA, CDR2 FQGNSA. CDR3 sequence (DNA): TGTGCCAGCAGCGCACAGGTTGGAGCGGGCACTGAAGCTTTCTTT. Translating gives CASSAQVGAGTEAFF. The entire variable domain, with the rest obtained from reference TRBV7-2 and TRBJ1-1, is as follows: GAGVSQSPSNKVTEKGKDVELRCDPISGHTALYWYRQSLGQGLEFLIYFQGNSAPDKSGLPSDRFSAERTGGSVSTLTIQRTQQEDSAVYLCASSAQVGAGTEAFFGQGTRLTVV.

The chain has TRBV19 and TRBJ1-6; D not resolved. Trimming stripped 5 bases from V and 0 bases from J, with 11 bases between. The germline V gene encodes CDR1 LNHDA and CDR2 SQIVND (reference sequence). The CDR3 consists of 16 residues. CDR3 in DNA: TGTGCCAGTAGTGGCACAACGAGCTCCTATAATTCACCCCTCCACTTT. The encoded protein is CASSGTTSSYNSPLHF.

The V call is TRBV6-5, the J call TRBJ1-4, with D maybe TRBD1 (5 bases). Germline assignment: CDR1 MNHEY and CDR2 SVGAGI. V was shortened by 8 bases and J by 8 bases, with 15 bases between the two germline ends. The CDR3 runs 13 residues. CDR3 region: CASFPGPGEKLFF. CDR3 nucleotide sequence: TGTGCCAGCTTCCCGGGACCGGGAGAAAAACTGTTTTTT.

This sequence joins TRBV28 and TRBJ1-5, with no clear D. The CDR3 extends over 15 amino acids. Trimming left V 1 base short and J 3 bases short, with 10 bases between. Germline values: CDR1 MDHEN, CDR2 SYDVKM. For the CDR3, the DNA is TGTGCCAGCAGTTTATCAACTAGTATCAATCAGCCCCAGCATTTT. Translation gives CASSLSTSINQPQHF.

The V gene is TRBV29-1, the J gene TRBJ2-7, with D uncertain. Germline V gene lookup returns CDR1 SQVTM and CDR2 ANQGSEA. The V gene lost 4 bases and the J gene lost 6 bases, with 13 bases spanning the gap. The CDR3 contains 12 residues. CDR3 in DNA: TGCAGCGTTGTTCCCCAGGAATCCGAGCAGTACTTC. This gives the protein CSVVPQESEQYF.

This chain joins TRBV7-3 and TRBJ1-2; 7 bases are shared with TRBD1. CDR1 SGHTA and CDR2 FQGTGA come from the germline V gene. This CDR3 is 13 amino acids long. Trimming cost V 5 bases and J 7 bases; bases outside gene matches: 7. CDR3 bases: TGTGCCAGCAGCACCTCAGGGGGTGGTGGCTACACCTTC. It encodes CASSTSGGGGYTF.

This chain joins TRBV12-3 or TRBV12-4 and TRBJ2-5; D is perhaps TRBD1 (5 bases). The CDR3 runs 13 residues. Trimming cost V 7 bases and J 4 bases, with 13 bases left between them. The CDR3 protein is CASNQDSGETQYF. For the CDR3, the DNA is TGTGCCAGCAATCAAGACAGTGGAGAGACCCAGTACTTC.

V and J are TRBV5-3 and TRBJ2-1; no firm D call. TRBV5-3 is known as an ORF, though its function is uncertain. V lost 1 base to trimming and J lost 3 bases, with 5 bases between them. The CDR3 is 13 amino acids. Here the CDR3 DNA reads TGTGCCAGAAGCTTGCCGGACTACAATGAGCAGTTCTTC. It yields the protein CARSLPDYNEQFF.

CDR3 sequence (DNA): TGTGCCAGCAGCAAGGGAGGAATAATTTACAATGAGCAGTTCTTC. Translating gives CASSKGGIIYNEQFF. The chain has TRBV11-3 and TRBJ2-1; D perhaps matches TRBD2 (6 bases). The CDR3 spans 15 residues. Germline V gene sequence: CDR1 SGHNT, CDR2 YENEEA. V was pared by 5 bases and J by 4 bases, with 15 bases between.

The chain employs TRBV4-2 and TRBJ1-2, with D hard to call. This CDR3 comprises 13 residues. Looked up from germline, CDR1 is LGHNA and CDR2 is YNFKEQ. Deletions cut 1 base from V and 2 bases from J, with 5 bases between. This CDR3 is CASSQGGNYGYTF. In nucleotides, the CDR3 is TGTGCCAGCAGCCAAGGTGGCAACTATGGCTACACCTTC.

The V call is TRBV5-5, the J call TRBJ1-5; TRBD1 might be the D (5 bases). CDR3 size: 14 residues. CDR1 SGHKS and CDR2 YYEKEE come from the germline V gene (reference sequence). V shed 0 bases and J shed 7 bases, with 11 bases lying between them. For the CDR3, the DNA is TGTGCCAGCAGCTTGGGTGGGGCAAACCAGCCCCAGCATTTT. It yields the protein CASSLGGANQPQHF. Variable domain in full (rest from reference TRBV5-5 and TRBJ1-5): DAGVTQSPTHLIKTRGQQVTLRCSPISGHKSVSWYQQVLGQGPQFIFQYYEKEERGRGNFPDRFSARQFPNYSSELNVNALLLGDSALYLCASSLGGANQPQHFGDGTRLSIL.

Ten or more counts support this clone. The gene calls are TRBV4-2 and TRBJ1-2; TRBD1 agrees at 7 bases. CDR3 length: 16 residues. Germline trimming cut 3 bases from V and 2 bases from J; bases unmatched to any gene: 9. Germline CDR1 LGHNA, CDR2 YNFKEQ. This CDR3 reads CASSQDLGDRNYGYTF. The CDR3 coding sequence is TGTGCCAGCAGCCAGGACCTCGGGGACAGAAACTATGGCTACACCTTC.

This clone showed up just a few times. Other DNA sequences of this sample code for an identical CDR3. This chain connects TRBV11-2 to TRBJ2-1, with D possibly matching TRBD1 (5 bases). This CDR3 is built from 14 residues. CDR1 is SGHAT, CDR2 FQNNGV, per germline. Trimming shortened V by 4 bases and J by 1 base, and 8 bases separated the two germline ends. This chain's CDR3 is CASSSRVSYNEQFF. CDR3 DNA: TGTGCCAGCAGCTCCAGGGTTTCCTACAATGAGCAGTTCTTC.

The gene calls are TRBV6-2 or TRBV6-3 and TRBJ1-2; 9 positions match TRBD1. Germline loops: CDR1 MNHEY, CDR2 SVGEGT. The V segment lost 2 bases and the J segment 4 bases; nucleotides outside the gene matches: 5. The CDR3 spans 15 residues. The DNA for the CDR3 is TGTGCCAGCAGTTACATAGGACAGGGGTCCTATGGCTACACCTTC. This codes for CASSYIGQGSYGYTF.

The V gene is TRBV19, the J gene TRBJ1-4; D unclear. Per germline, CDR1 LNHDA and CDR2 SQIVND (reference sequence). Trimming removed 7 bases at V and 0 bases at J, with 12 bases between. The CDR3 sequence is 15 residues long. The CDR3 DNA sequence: TGTGCCAGTAATGGGCAGGATGCAACTAATGAAAAACTGTTTTTT. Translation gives CASNGQDATNEKLFF.

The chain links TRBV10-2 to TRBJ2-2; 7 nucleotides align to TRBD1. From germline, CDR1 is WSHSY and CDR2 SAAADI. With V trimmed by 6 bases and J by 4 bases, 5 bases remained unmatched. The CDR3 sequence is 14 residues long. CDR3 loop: CASRHRGGTGELFF. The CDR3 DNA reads TGCGCCAGCAGACACAGGGGTGGCACCGGGGAGCTGTTTTTT.

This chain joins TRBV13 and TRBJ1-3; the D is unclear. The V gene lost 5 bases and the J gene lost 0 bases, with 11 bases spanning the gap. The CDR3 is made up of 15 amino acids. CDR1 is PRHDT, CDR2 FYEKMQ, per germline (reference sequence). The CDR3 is CASSPRTHSGNTIYF. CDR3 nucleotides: TGTGCCAGCAGCCCCCGTACGCACTCTGGAAACACCATATATTTT.